These T cell receptor beta chains were read from a single sample in a study of blood T cell repertoires in COVID-19. Measured with immunoSEQ multiplex PCR; TCRdb has only the in-frame clones, and not every one. The sample has about 42,000 clones, about nine tenths seen once; the top ten hold roughly 0.39%. Sequenced material: peripheral blood. The receptors shown here come from a human donor in a cohort sampled during active COVID-19. The CDR3 runs from the conserved cysteine through the conserved F or W. The order of the fields is clone size, D gene, CDR3 length, J gene, V gene, CDR3 DNA, CDR3 protein. The D gene is left open where the match is weak. Not every row has a clone size; where given, it reads once, few, many or a size class.

abundance: once; d_gene: NA; len: 14; j_gene: TRBJ2-2; v_gene: TRBV25-1; CDR3nt: TGTGCCAGCAGTGACAGGGGAGGGACCGGGGAGCTGTTTTTT; CDR3aa: CASSDRGGTGELFF
abundance: NA; d_gene: NA; len: 12; j_gene: TRBJ1-2; v_gene: TRBV5-1; CDR3nt: TGCGCCAGCAGGGACCGGACTGCCGGCTACACCTTC; CDR3aa: CASRDRTAGYTF
abundance: NA; d_gene: NA; len: 14; j_gene: TRBJ1-5; v_gene: TRBV6-5; CDR3nt: TGTGCCAGCAGTTACTCGAGGGATCATCAGCCCCAGCATTTT; CDR3aa: CASSYSRDHQPQHF
abundance: NA; d_gene: TRBD1; len: 14; j_gene: TRBJ1-2; v_gene: TRBV6-6; CDR3nt: TGTGCCAGCAGCCATGGGACAGCCAACTATGGCTACACCTTC; CDR3aa: CASSHGTANYGYTF
abundance: NA; d_gene: NA; len: 13; j_gene: TRBJ1-2; v_gene: TRBV2; CDR3nt: TGTGCCAGCAGTGAAGAAGGCGTGGGAGGTTACACCTTC; CDR3aa: CASSEEGVGGYTF
abundance: NA; d_gene: NA; len: 13; j_gene: TRBJ2-7; v_gene: TRBV27; CDR3nt: TGTGCCAGCAGTACCCCACAGGGCTACGAGCAGTACTTC; CDR3aa: CASSTPQGYEQYF
abundance: NA; d_gene: TRBD1; len: 18; j_gene: TRBJ1-2; v_gene: TRBV19; CDR3nt: TGTGCCAGTAGTGTTTCGCGGTCAGGGGGCTTTGGGGACTATGGCTACACCTTC; CDR3aa: CASSVSRSGGFGDYGYTF
abundance: NA; d_gene: TRBD1; len: 15; j_gene: TRBJ1-5; v_gene: TRBV27; CDR3nt: TGTGCCAGCAGTCCTCGGGACAGAGGGAATCAGCCCCAGCATTTT; CDR3aa: CASSPRDRGNQPQHF
abundance: once; d_gene: NA; len: 16; j_gene: TRBJ1-2; v_gene: TRBV4-3; CDR3nt: TGCGCCAGCAGCCAAGATCGAGCGGGGGCGAGATATGGCTACACCTTC; CDR3aa: CASSQDRAGARYGYTF
abundance: NA; d_gene: NA; len: 13; j_gene: TRBJ1-5; v_gene: TRBV6-5; CDR3nt: TGTGCCAGCAGCGGCGGCGTAAATCTTCTCCAGCATTTT; CDR3aa: CASSGGVNLLQHF
abundance: once; d_gene: NA; len: 15; j_gene: TRBJ1-5; v_gene: TRBV10-2; CDR3nt: TGCGCCAGCAGTGAGCAGGGTGGCGGCAATCAGCCCCAGCATTTT; CDR3aa: CASSEQGGGNQPQHF
abundance: few; d_gene: NA; len: 16; j_gene: TRBJ2-7; v_gene: TRBV4-1; CDR3nt: TGCGCCAGCAGCCAAGATCTCACTCCAGGGTGGAGCGAGCAGTACTTC; CDR3aa: CASSQDLTPGWSEQYF
abundance: NA; d_gene: NA; len: 13; j_gene: TRBJ1-5; v_gene: TRBV7-2; CDR3nt: TGTGCCAGCAGCTTTGGACAGTATCAGCCCCAGCATTTT; CDR3aa: CASSFGQYQPQHF
abundance: NA; d_gene: NA; len: 13; j_gene: TRBJ1-2; v_gene: TRBV7-6; CDR3nt: TGTGCCAGCAGCACACTGGCCAGCGATGGCTACACCTTC; CDR3aa: CASSTLASDGYTF
abundance: NA; d_gene: TRBD1; len: 13; j_gene: TRBJ2-7; v_gene: TRBV5-1; CDR3nt: TGCGCCAGCAGCCGGGACAGGGGGAACGAGCAGTACTTC; CDR3aa: CASSRDRGNEQYF
abundance: NA; d_gene: NA; len: 16; j_gene: TRBJ2-7; v_gene: TRBV7-9; CDR3nt: TGTGCCAGCAGCTTAGCGGGGGGGCCTGATAGCTACGAGCAGTACTTC; CDR3aa: CASSLAGGPDSYEQYF
abundance: NA; d_gene: TRBD1; len: 12; j_gene: TRBJ2-7; v_gene: TRBV5-1; CDR3nt: TGCGCCAGCAGTGGACAGGAGTACGAGCAGTACTTC; CDR3aa: CASSGQEYEQYF
abundance: once; d_gene: TRBD1; len: 15; j_gene: TRBJ1-4; v_gene: TRBV5-4; CDR3nt: TGTGCCAGCAGCTTGACAGGGGCAACTAATGAAAAACTGTTTTTT; CDR3aa: CASSLTGATNEKLFF
abundance: once; d_gene: NA; len: 14; j_gene: TRBJ1-5; v_gene: TRBV18; CDR3nt: TGTGCCAGCTCAGGGACTTGGGGGAATCAGCCCCAGCATTTT; CDR3aa: CASSGTWGNQPQHF
abundance: once; d_gene: NA; len: 18; j_gene: TRBJ1-5; v_gene: TRBV21-1; CDR3nt: TGTGCCAGCAGCAAAGTAAGTCGGCAGGGGGATAGCAATCAGCCCCAGCATTTT; CDR3aa: CASSKVSRQGDSNQPQHF
abundance: NA; d_gene: NA; len: 19; j_gene: TRBJ2-6; v_gene: TRBV13; CDR3nt: TGTGCCAGCAGCTTAGAGTGGACTGGCGTCAAGTCTGGGGCCAACGTCCTGACTTTC; CDR3aa: CASSLEWTGVKSGANVLTF
abundance: NA; d_gene: TRBD1; len: 14; j_gene: TRBJ2-7; v_gene: TRBV6-2/TRBV6-3; CDR3nt: TGTGCCAGCAGCTCACCGGACAGGGCGAACGAGCAGTACTTC; CDR3aa: CASSSPDRANEQYF
abundance: NA; d_gene: TRBD1; len: 15; j_gene: TRBJ1-3; v_gene: TRBV7-9; CDR3nt: TGTGCCAGCAGCTTTACAGGGGACTCTGGAAACACCATATATTTT; CDR3aa: CASSFTGDSGNTIYF
abundance: few; d_gene: NA; len: 15; j_gene: TRBJ1-5; v_gene: TRBV19; CDR3nt: TGTGCCAGCACTTGGGAGGGTCTTGGCAATCAGCCCCAGCATTTT; CDR3aa: CASTWEGLGNQPQHF
abundance: NA; d_gene: NA; len: 14; j_gene: TRBJ1-3; v_gene: TRBV9; CDR3nt: TGTGCCAGCAGCGTAGAGCAGGGTGGAAACACCATATATTTT; CDR3aa: CASSVEQGGNTIYF
abundance: NA; d_gene: TRBD1; len: 14; j_gene: TRBJ1-2; v_gene: TRBV27; CDR3nt: TGTGCCAGCAGTTTTTCGGGACAGGGGCCTGGCTACACCTTC; CDR3aa: CASSFSGQGPGYTF
abundance: NA; d_gene: NA; len: 14; j_gene: TRBJ2-7; v_gene: TRBV13; CDR3nt: TGTGCCAGCAGCTCACGCAACAGGGTGGGCGAGCAGTACTTC; CDR3aa: CASSSRNRVGEQYF
abundance: NA; d_gene: NA; len: 12; j_gene: TRBJ1-1; v_gene: TRBV4-3; CDR3nt: TGCGCCAGCAGCCAAGACGGCACTGAAGCTTTCTTT; CDR3aa: CASSQDGTEAFF
abundance: NA; d_gene: NA; len: 13; j_gene: TRBJ1-5; v_gene: TRBV10-3; CDR3nt: TGTGCCATCAGTTGGGGGGGAAATCAGCCCCAGCATTTT; CDR3aa: CAISWGGNQPQHF
abundance: NA; d_gene: TRBD1; len: 15; j_gene: TRBJ2-1; v_gene: TRBV5-1; CDR3nt: TGCGCCAGCAGCTTGGTGGCAGGGGGCGAGAATGAGCAGTTCTTC; CDR3aa: CASSLVAGGENEQFF
abundance: NA; d_gene: NA; len: 12; j_gene: TRBJ1-1; v_gene: TRBV25-1; CDR3nt: TGTGCCAGCAGTAGACAAAGCACTGAAGCTTTCTTT; CDR3aa: CASSRQSTEAFF
abundance: NA; d_gene: TRBD1; len: 18; j_gene: TRBJ2-7; v_gene: TRBV11-2; CDR3nt: TGTGCCAGCAGCTTACTTCGTAGAAGCCGGGACAGACCCTACGAGCAGTACTTC; CDR3aa: CASSLLRRSRDRPYEQYF
abundance: once; d_gene: NA; len: 13; j_gene: TRBJ1-2; v_gene: TRBV19; CDR3nt: TGTGCCAGTAGTATTCAGGCCAACTATGGCTACACCTTC; CDR3aa: CASSIQANYGYTF
abundance: NA; d_gene: NA; len: 13; j_gene: TRBJ1-2; v_gene: TRBV5-4; CDR3nt: TGTGCCAGCAGCTTCGTCGGGTTTGGGGGCTACACCTTC; CDR3aa: CASSFVGFGGYTF
abundance: NA; d_gene: TRBD2; len: 16; j_gene: TRBJ2-3; v_gene: TRBV4-1; CDR3nt: TGCGCCAGCAGCCAAGTTGTTAGCGGGGGCCAGCAAGGGCAGTATTTT; CDR3aa: CASSQVVSGGQQGQYF
abundance: NA; d_gene: NA; len: 14; j_gene: TRBJ1-2; v_gene: TRBV5-5; CDR3nt: TGTGCCAGCAACTTGGACAGAGAAAACTATGGCTACACCTTC; CDR3aa: CASNLDRENYGYTF
abundance: NA; d_gene: TRBD1; len: 13; j_gene: TRBJ1-2; v_gene: TRBV10-2; CDR3nt: TGCGCCAGCAGCCACAGGGGGCTCGATGGCTACACCTTC; CDR3aa: CASSHRGLDGYTF